Listed here is a single TCR beta chain. Its antigen target is currently unknown. From each donor, a roughly 2.7 ml peripheral blood sample was collected into PAXgene tubes and kept at -80 degrees C. Without any T cell sorting, total RNA was extracted from whole blood using the PAXgene blood miRNA kit on an automated QIAcube. Deep TCRalpha and TCRbeta repertoire profiling with unique molecular barcoding was performed on peripheral blood of monozygotic twin pairs concordant or discordant for inflammatory bowel disease. Smoking habits were recorded for all twin pairs, with individuals classified as current, former or never smokers. The sample originates from a study of monozygotic twins with inflammatory bowel disease (dated 2019 in TCRdb). Notes on the research overall: A total of roughly 28 monozygotic twin pairs were included in the full study, comprising nine German pairs (four IBD-concordant, five IBD-discordant) and 19 IBD-discordant Danish pairs. The search for disease-associated traits relied mainly on comparing IBD patients with their genetically identical healthy co-twins within discordant pairs. Each individual had, on average, about 151 000 unique TCRalpha sequences and 181 000 unique TCRbeta sequences available for analysis.

From the germline V gene, CDR1 is SGHDT and CDR2 is YYEEEE. From the cysteine through the phenylalanine, the CDR3 covers 17 amino acids. The entry carries no DNA sequence. Here is what the overall study found, with its caveats: No single strong signal or clonotype linked to IBD turned up in the results, so the idea that one exists was not supported. Because patients were on differing immunosuppressive treatments, the repertoires may have picked up extra background noise and inter-individual variability. A decrease in TCRbeta repertoire diversity, as measured by inverse Simpson index, was observed in IBD patients compared with their healthy co-twins. Repertoire similarity did not differ between concordant and discordant twins, possibly due to limited statistical power. The analysis was unable to tell apart different T cell subtypes. Compared with healthy twins, IBD patients had fewer clonotypes in common with other individuals, a difference most pronounced in patients showing signs of disease activity.

The library was obtained by 5' RACE. The input for every TCR library was 3500 ng of total RNA. For each sample, cDNA synthesis with SMARTScribe reverse transcriptase was split into eight separate reactions. Unique molecular identifiers containing a 6-nucleotide sample barcode were introduced through template switching during cDNA synthesis. Amplification of TCRalpha and TCRbeta cDNA involved two nested PCRs of 16 and 9 cycles, and each PCR was followed by bead purification. Before amplification, the cDNA was treated with uracil DNA-glycosylase and purified using the QIAquick PCR purification kit. The second PCR added Illumina TruSeq-compatible adapters along with sample-specific barcodes. Library quality and concentration were checked on TapeStation and Qubit, and libraries were pooled at around 4.7 ng each. Sequencing of the pooled libraries was done on an Illumina HiSeq2500 single-index Rapid Run using custom sequencing primers and 2 x 100 bp reads. Concerning the study's data processing: PCR and sequencing errors were corrected by UMI-based consensus assembly using MiGEC version 1.2.6. MiXCR version 2.1.1 handled V(D)J alignment, clonotype assembly and CDR3 extraction. Gene usage, clonotype sharing and MAIT/NKT TCR abundance were normalised by analysing the top 1000, 10 000 and 20 000 clonotypes per sample. Diversity was computed as the inverse Simpson index with the vegan R package after downsampling to 27 000 UMIs. Paired Mann-Whitney U tests were applied to discordant twin pairs, with Benjamini-Hochberg correction for multiple testing. After reprocessing by TCRdb, each CDR3 protein sequence is one entry, and no DNA is given. The V and J calls here are based on TCRdb, not the publication. This sample's clone table shows approximately 330,000 distinct CDR3 sequences. The leading ten clones occupy 2% to 2.5% of the sample.

The sample was blood. The sequence derives from a human donor with ulcerative colitis or Crohn's disease, or a healthy co-twin of an affected twin (not recorded which). Recombination linked TRBV5-6 to TRBJ2-7. The CDR3 region: CASSFRFTSGSSYEQYF.